This T cell receptor beta chain was sequenced in a study of T-cell reconstitution after alpha-beta-depleted transplantation in children. Preparation of the TCRbeta library used unique molecular identifiers. Via MiXCR, TCRdb re-called the PCR reads, giving one row per CDR3 protein. The table shows 490,000 or so distinct CDR3 sequences, with under 15% occurring only once. This CDR3 is built from 14 residues. With V trimmed by 2 bases and J by 3 bases, 1 base remained unmatched. Per germline, CDR1 SGHVS and CDR2 FQNEAQ. The sequences come from PBMCs from the stem cell graft donor, collected from the stem cell graft. The receptor comes from a human donor who donated a stem cell graft to a child with combined immunodeficiency. The chain is built from TRBV7-8 and TRBJ2-7; 10 nucleotides match TRBD2. CDR3 DNA: TGTGCCAGCAGCTTAAGCGGGAGGGTCTACGAGCAGTACTTC. Residues: CASSLSGRVYEQYF.